These T cell receptor beta chains were read from a single sample in a study of blood T cell repertoires in COVID-19. Only in-frame clones appear in the TCRdb table, and some are missing; sequencing was by immunoSEQ multiplex PCR. The sample comprises 90,000 to 130,000 clones, nearly 90% of which are singletons, and about 5% rests with the top ten. The material sequenced was peripheral blood. The source is a human donor in a cohort sampled during active COVID-19. The CDR3 runs from the conserved cysteine through the conserved F or W. Each record gives: D gene, V gene, J gene, clone size, CDR3 protein, CDR3 DNA. The D gene is left open where the match is weak. The listing skips clone size in some rows; elsewhere it reads once, few, many or a size class.

D gene: .; V gene: TRBV7-3; J gene: TRBJ1-4; clone size: .; CDR3 protein: CASSLSRAKEKLFF; CDR3 DNA: TGTGCCAGCAGCTTAAGCAGGGCCAAGGAAAAACTGTTTTTT
D gene: TRBD2; V gene: TRBV4-3; J gene: TRBJ2-1; clone size: .; CDR3 protein: CASSPASGKRNEQFF; CDR3 DNA: TGCGCCAGCAGCCCGGCCAGCGGGAAGCGTAATGAGCAGTTCTTC
D gene: TRBD1; V gene: TRBV24-1; J gene: TRBJ1-1; clone size: .; CDR3 protein: CATSELTPDRVNTEAFF; CDR3 DNA: TGTGCCACCAGTGAATTGACCCCGGACAGGGTAAACACTGAAGCTTTCTTT
D gene: TRBD2; V gene: TRBV13; J gene: TRBJ2-7; clone size: .; CDR3 protein: CASSRGGRSYEQYF; CDR3 DNA: TGTGCCAGCAGCCGGGGGGGCAGGTCCTACGAGCAGTACTTC
D gene: TRBD1; V gene: TRBV7-3; J gene: TRBJ2-2; clone size: .; CDR3 protein: CASSSTGAGELFF; CDR3 DNA: TGTGCCAGCAGCTCCACAGGGGCCGGGGAGCTGTTTTTT
D gene: TRBD2; V gene: TRBV3-1/TRBV3-2; J gene: TRBJ2-2; clone size: once; CDR3 protein: CASSPGGGGTGELFF; CDR3 DNA: TGTGCCAGCAGCCCCGGGGGGGGCGGAACCGGGGAGCTGTTTTTT
D gene: .; V gene: TRBV4-2; J gene: TRBJ1-1; clone size: few; CDR3 protein: CASSQTEMNTEAFF; CDR3 DNA: TGTGCCAGCAGCCAAACTGAGATGAACACTGAAGCTTTCTTT
D gene: TRBD1; V gene: TRBV28; J gene: TRBJ2-1; clone size: .; CDR3 protein: CASRSQGAASASYNEQFF; CDR3 DNA: TGTGCCAGCAGGTCACAGGGGGCGGCGTCAGCCTCCTACAATGAGCAGTTCTTC
D gene: .; V gene: TRBV13; J gene: TRBJ1-1; clone size: .; CDR3 protein: CASSLRVMGSTEAFF; CDR3 DNA: TGTGCCAGCAGCTTAAGAGTTATGGGGAGCACTGAAGCTTTCTTT
D gene: TRBD1; V gene: TRBV10-3; J gene: TRBJ2-2; clone size: .; CDR3 protein: CAIRAGTANTGGELFF; CDR3 DNA: TGTGCCATCAGGGCCGGGACAGCTAACACCGGAGGGGAGCTGTTTTTT
D gene: TRBD1; V gene: TRBV30; J gene: TRBJ2-7; clone size: once; CDR3 protein: CAWSSGTGQYF; CDR3 DNA: TGTGCCTGGAGTTCCGGGACAGGGCAGTACTTC
D gene: TRBD2; V gene: TRBV11-2; J gene: TRBJ2-1; clone size: few; CDR3 protein: CASSPRLAGVYNEQFF; CDR3 DNA: TGTGCCAGCAGCCCTCGACTAGCGGGGGTTTACAATGAGCAGTTCTTC
D gene: TRBD2; V gene: TRBV15; J gene: TRBJ2-5; clone size: .; CDR3 protein: CATSNMRLAGGETQYF; CDR3 DNA: TGTGCCACCAGCAACATGCGACTAGCGGGGGGGGAGACCCAGTACTTC
D gene: .; V gene: TRBV5-1; J gene: TRBJ1-1; clone size: .; CDR3 protein: CASKEGGLNTEAFF; CDR3 DNA: TGCGCCAGCAAAGAAGGGGGACTGAACACTGAAGCTTTCTTT
D gene: .; V gene: TRBV4-2; J gene: TRBJ2-7; clone size: .; CDR3 protein: CASSQGSGLGYEQYF; CDR3 DNA: TGTGCCAGCAGCCAAGGGTCAGGGTTGGGCTACGAGCAGTACTTC
D gene: .; V gene: TRBV11-2; J gene: TRBJ2-1; clone size: .; CDR3 protein: CASSLDLDGEQFF; CDR3 DNA: TGTGCCAGCAGCTTAGATCTAGACGGTGAGCAGTTCTTC
D gene: .; V gene: TRBV7-9; J gene: TRBJ2-7; clone size: .; CDR3 protein: CASQFFRDSTGEQYF; CDR3 DNA: TGTGCCAGTCAGTTTTTCCGGGACTCCACGGGGGAGCAGTACTTC
D gene: .; V gene: TRBV5-4; J gene: TRBJ2-1; clone size: once; CDR3 protein: CASSLGTDNEQFF; CDR3 DNA: TGTGCCAGCAGCTTGGGAACTGACAATGAGCAGTTCTTC
D gene: .; V gene: TRBV11-2; J gene: TRBJ2-3; clone size: .; CDR3 protein: CASSLDGRNTQYF; CDR3 DNA: TGTGCCAGCAGCTTAGACGGGAGAAATACGCAGTATTTT
D gene: TRBD1; V gene: TRBV7-2; J gene: TRBJ1-1; clone size: .; CDR3 protein: CASSKDRMNTEAFF; CDR3 DNA: TGTGCCAGCAGCAAGGACAGGATGAACACTGAAGCTTTCTTT
D gene: TRBD1; V gene: TRBV27; J gene: TRBJ1-1; clone size: .; CDR3 protein: CASSLTGTEAFF; CDR3 DNA: TGTGCCAGCAGCCTGACAGGGACTGAAGCTTTCTTT
D gene: .; V gene: TRBV5-1; J gene: TRBJ2-2; clone size: .; CDR3 protein: CASSLALTGRLGTGELFF; CDR3 DNA: TGCGCCAGCAGCTTGGCGTTGACCGGCCGGCTAGGCACCGGGGAGCTGTTTTTT
D gene: TRBD1; V gene: TRBV4-1; J gene: TRBJ1-2; clone size: .; CDR3 protein: CASSQDPQGVGYGYTF; CDR3 DNA: TGCGCCAGCAGCCAAGATCCACAGGGGGTCGGCTATGGCTACACCTTC
D gene: TRBD1; V gene: TRBV5-1; J gene: TRBJ1-6; clone size: .; CDR3 protein: CASSPWTGSVPSPLHF; CDR3 DNA: TGCGCCAGCAGCCCTTGGACAGGGAGTGTCCCTTCACCCCTCCACTTT
D gene: .; V gene: TRBV18; J gene: TRBJ1-1; clone size: .; CDR3 protein: CASSPGRNTEAFF; CDR3 DNA: TGTGCCAGCTCACCGGGCAGGAACACTGAAGCTTTCTTT
D gene: .; V gene: TRBV27; J gene: TRBJ2-1; clone size: .; CDR3 protein: CASSLYQGLGNEQFF; CDR3 DNA: TGTGCCAGCAGTTTATATCAGGGGCTCGGCAATGAGCAGTTCTTC
D gene: .; V gene: TRBV7-9; J gene: TRBJ2-3; clone size: .; CDR3 protein: CASSFGQGIDTQYF; CDR3 DNA: TGTGCCAGCAGCTTTGGTCAGGGGATAGATACGCAGTATTTT
D gene: TRBD2; V gene: TRBV15; J gene: TRBJ2-1; clone size: .; CDR3 protein: CATSRAVVREGPNEQFF; CDR3 DNA: TGTGCCACCAGCAGAGCGGTCGTGCGGGAGGGCCCGAATGAGCAGTTCTTC
D gene: .; V gene: TRBV21-1; J gene: TRBJ2-1; clone size: .; CDR3 protein: CASSGGSGGASQRYNEQFF; CDR3 DNA: TGTGCCAGCAGCGGGGGTAGCGGGGGGGCCAGTCAACGCTACAATGAGCAGTTCTTC
D gene: TRBD1; V gene: TRBV7-2; J gene: TRBJ1-2; clone size: .; CDR3 protein: CASSLGTGLGYTF; CDR3 DNA: TGTGCCAGCAGCTTAGGGACAGGGCTTGGCTACACCTTC
D gene: .; V gene: TRBV7-9; J gene: TRBJ1-4; clone size: .; CDR3 protein: CASSSLLAGFLEKLFF; CDR3 DNA: TGTGCCAGCAGCTCACTCTTGGCAGGGTTTTTAGAAAAACTGTTTTTT
D gene: .; V gene: TRBV18; J gene: TRBJ2-1; clone size: once; CDR3 protein: CASSPYPGNEQFF; CDR3 DNA: TGTGCCAGCTCACCGTACCCAGGGAATGAGCAGTTCTTC
D gene: .; V gene: TRBV4-1; J gene: TRBJ1-3; clone size: .; CDR3 protein: CASSQLSGNTIYF; CDR3 DNA: TGCGCCAGCAGCCAACTCTCTGGAAACACCATATATTTT
D gene: .; V gene: TRBV7-3; J gene: TRBJ1-6; clone size: .; CDR3 protein: CASSSTASYNSPLHF; CDR3 DNA: TGTGCCAGCAGCTCGACAGCAAGCTATAATTCACCCCTCCACTTT
D gene: .; V gene: TRBV7-3; J gene: TRBJ2-3; clone size: .; CDR3 protein: CASSPKTGDTQYF; CDR3 DNA: TGTGCCAGCAGTCCAAAAACAGGGGATACGCAGTATTTT
D gene: TRBD2; V gene: TRBV3-1/TRBV3-2; J gene: TRBJ2-3; clone size: .; CDR3 protein: CASKAGGTLPTDTQYF; CDR3 DNA: TGTGCCAGCAAAGCGGGGGGGACCCTTCCCACAGATACGCAGTATTTT
D gene: .; V gene: TRBV2; J gene: TRBJ2-1; clone size: .; CDR3 protein: CASSVQGSYNEQFF; CDR3 DNA: TGTGCCAGCAGTGTTCAGGGGTCATACAATGAGCAGTTCTTC
D gene: .; V gene: TRBV2; J gene: TRBJ2-7; clone size: .; CDR3 protein: CASSVRQETYEQYF; CDR3 DNA: TGTGCCAGCAGTGTTCGACAGGAGACCTACGAGCAGTACTTC
D gene: .; V gene: TRBV19; J gene: TRBJ1-3; clone size: .; CDR3 protein: CASHNQGNTIYF; CDR3 DNA: TGTGCCAGTCACAATCAGGGAAACACCATATATTTT
D gene: TRBD1; V gene: TRBV6-6; J gene: TRBJ1-1; clone size: .; CDR3 protein: CASSYGTGLNAEAFF; CDR3 DNA: TGTGCCAGCAGTTACGGGACAGGTCTTAACGCTGAAGCTTTCTTT